These T cell receptor beta chains were read from a single sample in a study of T cells in localized non-small cell lung cancer. Generated by immunoSEQ multiplex PCR, the TCRdb table keeps only in-frame clones and is missing some. The data hold about 53,000 clones, with approximately 88% observed a single time. The sequenced sample was peripheral blood mononuclear cells, obtained before any cancer treatment. The receptors derive from a man aged 35 to 70 with stage III lung adenocarcinoma. Both conserved end residues are part of each CDR3. The D gene is left open where the match is weak. The listing skips clone size in some rows; elsewhere it reads once, few, many or a size class.

d_gene: .; abundance: .; v_gene: TRBV6-6; j_gene: TRBJ1-5; CDR3nt: TGTGCCAGCAGGTCAGGCGTCAATCAGCCCCAGCATTTT; CDR3aa: CASRSGVNQPQHF
d_gene: .; abundance: .; v_gene: TRBV7-9; j_gene: TRBJ2-5; CDR3nt: TGTGCCAGCAGCAGGACAGTGGAAGAGACCCAGTACTTC; CDR3aa: CASSRTVEETQYF
d_gene: .; abundance: .; v_gene: TRBV10-2; j_gene: TRBJ1-3; CDR3nt: TGCGCCAGGACAGTCTCTGGAAACACCATATATTTT; CDR3aa: CARTVSGNTIYF
d_gene: TRBD1; abundance: .; v_gene: TRBV7-2; j_gene: TRBJ2-7; CDR3nt: TGTGCCAGCAGCCGGGACAGGGGGCCCAACGAGCAGTACTTC; CDR3aa: CASSRDRGPNEQYF
d_gene: .; abundance: .; v_gene: TRBV9; j_gene: TRBJ2-3; CDR3nt: TGTGCCAGCAGCGTGGGGCTCGCTAGCACAGATACGCAGTATTTT; CDR3aa: CASSVGLASTDTQYF
d_gene: .; abundance: .; v_gene: TRBV19; j_gene: TRBJ1-3; CDR3nt: TGTGCCAGTAGGAGTCAACAGGGCTCTGGAAACACCATATATTTT; CDR3aa: CASRSQQGSGNTIYF
d_gene: .; abundance: .; v_gene: TRBV30; j_gene: TRBJ2-2; CDR3nt: TGTGCCTGGAAATCTCAGAACACCGGGGAGCTGTTTTTT; CDR3aa: CAWKSQNTGELFF
d_gene: .; abundance: few; v_gene: TRBV28; j_gene: TRBJ2-4; CDR3nt: TGTGCCAGCAGTAAATACGGACAGACACTAGCCAAAAACATTCAGTACTTC; CDR3aa: CASSKYGQTLAKNIQYF
d_gene: .; abundance: .; v_gene: TRBV30; j_gene: TRBJ1-2; CDR3nt: TGTGCCTTCATAAGGGGACCGGGCTACACCTTC; CDR3aa: CAFIRGPGYTF
d_gene: .; abundance: .; v_gene: TRBV11-2; j_gene: TRBJ1-3; CDR3nt: TGTGCCAGCAGCTTGTTGGGGGCCTCTGGAAACACCATATATTTT; CDR3aa: CASSLLGASGNTIYF
d_gene: TRBD1; abundance: .; v_gene: TRBV7-6; j_gene: TRBJ2-7; CDR3nt: TGTGCCAGCAGCTCAATTCTAGGACAGGCCCTCTACGAGCAGTACTTC; CDR3aa: CASSSILGQALYEQYF
d_gene: .; abundance: .; v_gene: TRBV11-3; j_gene: TRBJ2-7; CDR3nt: TGTGCCAGCAGCTTAGGGGGCGGGAACTCCTACGAGCAGTACTTC; CDR3aa: CASSLGGGNSYEQYF
d_gene: TRBD1; abundance: .; v_gene: TRBV18; j_gene: TRBJ1-1; CDR3nt: TGTGCCAGCTCAGATACCGGGACAGGTTATGAAGCTTTCTTT; CDR3aa: CASSDTGTGYEAFF
d_gene: .; abundance: .; v_gene: TRBV18; j_gene: TRBJ1-4; CDR3nt: TGTGCCAGCTCACCACGTTCAGGGAGGAATGAAAAACTGTTTTTT; CDR3aa: CASSPRSGRNEKLFF
d_gene: .; abundance: once; v_gene: TRBV2; j_gene: TRBJ1-2; CDR3nt: TGTGCCAGCAGTGAACGCTCGGACAGCATATACTATGGCTACACCTTC; CDR3aa: CASSERSDSIYYGYTF
d_gene: .; abundance: .; v_gene: TRBV6-5; j_gene: TRBJ1-5; CDR3nt: TGTGCCAGCAGTTACTCGGCGGCCAGCAATCAGCCCCAGCATTTT; CDR3aa: CASSYSAASNQPQHF
d_gene: TRBD2; abundance: .; v_gene: TRBV2; j_gene: TRBJ2-1; CDR3nt: TGTGCCAGCAGTGAAGCGCGCCAGTCGACTAGCGGGATCCATGAGCAGTTCTTC; CDR3aa: CASSEARQSTSGIHEQFF
d_gene: .; abundance: .; v_gene: TRBV9; j_gene: TRBJ1-6; CDR3nt: TGTGCCAGCAGCGTAGCGGCCCTACCCTCCTATAATTCACCCCTCCACTTT; CDR3aa: CASSVAALPSYNSPLHF
d_gene: TRBD2; abundance: .; v_gene: TRBV4-2; j_gene: TRBJ2-3; CDR3nt: TGTGCCAGCAGCCAAGTTCGGGAGGGCCGCACAGATACGCAGTATTTT; CDR3aa: CASSQVREGRTDTQYF
d_gene: TRBD2; abundance: .; v_gene: TRBV7-2; j_gene: TRBJ2-3; CDR3nt: TGTGCCAGCAGCTTAGAGCTAGCGGGATGGGGAGATACGCAGTATTTT; CDR3aa: CASSLELAGWGDTQYF
d_gene: TRBD2; abundance: .; v_gene: TRBV19; j_gene: TRBJ2-2; CDR3nt: TGTGCCAGTAGTATAGAAAGCGGGGGGGCCCTCGGGGAGCTGTTTTTT; CDR3aa: CASSIESGGALGELFF
d_gene: .; abundance: .; v_gene: TRBV7-3; j_gene: TRBJ2-1; CDR3nt: TGTGCCAGCAGCTTCGGGGTCCGAGGGGAGCAGTTCTTC; CDR3aa: CASSFGVRGEQFF
d_gene: TRBD1; abundance: once; v_gene: TRBV5-8; j_gene: TRBJ1-4; CDR3nt: TGTGCCAGCAGCTTGCCACTCGACAGGGTTAATATTGAAAAACTGTTTTTT; CDR3aa: CASSLPLDRVNIEKLFF
d_gene: .; abundance: .; v_gene: TRBV6-6; j_gene: TRBJ1-2; CDR3nt: TGTGCCGAACAGGGAACCTATGGCTACACCTTC; CDR3aa: CAEQGTYGYTF
d_gene: .; abundance: once; v_gene: TRBV27; j_gene: TRBJ1-5; CDR3nt: TGTGCCAGCAGTCAAACAGGGTACAATCAGCCCCAGCATTTT; CDR3aa: CASSQTGYNQPQHF
d_gene: TRBD1; abundance: .; v_gene: TRBV5-4; j_gene: TRBJ1-2; CDR3nt: TGTGCCAGCAGCTTCTCCAGGGGGGATGGCTACACCTTC; CDR3aa: CASSFSRGDGYTF
d_gene: .; abundance: .; v_gene: TRBV7-9; j_gene: TRBJ1-1; CDR3nt: TGTGCCAGCAGCTTGTGGACTGAAGCTTTCTTT; CDR3aa: CASSLWTEAFF
d_gene: TRBD2; abundance: .; v_gene: TRBV6-1; j_gene: TRBJ2-1; CDR3nt: TGTGCCAGCAGTGAACGAAGACCCGGAACTAGCGGGAGTAATGAGCAGTTCTTC; CDR3aa: CASSERRPGTSGSNEQFF
d_gene: TRBD1; abundance: .; v_gene: TRBV27; j_gene: TRBJ1-1; CDR3nt: TGTGCCAGCAGAAGGATGACAGGGGGAGACACTGAAGCTTTCTTT; CDR3aa: CASRRMTGGDTEAFF
d_gene: TRBD1; abundance: .; v_gene: TRBV25-1; j_gene: TRBJ1-3; CDR3nt: TGTGCCAGCAGTGAACCGGGACAGCTTGGAAACACCATATATTTT; CDR3aa: CASSEPGQLGNTIYF
d_gene: .; abundance: .; v_gene: TRBV19; j_gene: TRBJ2-7; CDR3nt: TGTGCCAGTAGTATCGGAACGGGAGTGGACTACGAGCAGTACTTC; CDR3aa: CASSIGTGVDYEQYF
d_gene: TRBD1; abundance: .; v_gene: TRBV6-5; j_gene: TRBJ1-1; CDR3nt: TGTGCCAGCAGTAAATCGGACAGGCTGAACACTGAAGCTTTCTTT; CDR3aa: CASSKSDRLNTEAFF
d_gene: TRBD1; abundance: .; v_gene: TRBV7-3; j_gene: TRBJ1-6; CDR3nt: TGTGCCAGCAGCTCAGGGACAGCGAATTCACCCCTCCACTTT; CDR3aa: CASSSGTANSPLHF
d_gene: .; abundance: .; v_gene: TRBV9; j_gene: TRBJ1-5; CDR3nt: TGTGCCAGCAGCGCCCAAGGGGGGGACAATCAGCCCCAGCATTTT; CDR3aa: CASSAQGGDNQPQHF
d_gene: .; abundance: .; v_gene: TRBV29-1; j_gene: TRBJ2-7; CDR3nt: TGCAGCGTCTCAGGGGGGGTCGAGCAGTACTTC; CDR3aa: CSVSGGVEQYF
d_gene: .; abundance: .; v_gene: TRBV7-9; j_gene: TRBJ2-5; CDR3nt: TGTGCCAGCAGCGCCCAACAAGAGACCCAGTACTTC; CDR3aa: CASSAQQETQYF
d_gene: .; abundance: .; v_gene: TRBV12-5; j_gene: TRBJ1-1; CDR3nt: TGTGCTAGTGGTTTGGTCCCTACGGGGGGCACTGAAGCTTTCTTT; CDR3aa: CASGLVPTGGTEAFF
d_gene: TRBD1; abundance: .; v_gene: TRBV7-8; j_gene: TRBJ2-2; CDR3nt: TGTGCCAGCAGCTTATTAACAGGGGTCGTCACCGGGGAGCTGTTTTTT; CDR3aa: CASSLLTGVVTGELFF
d_gene: .; abundance: .; v_gene: TRBV6-1; j_gene: TRBJ2-7; CDR3nt: TGTGCCAGCAGCCACCTCAGGTTCGAGCAGTACTTC; CDR3aa: CASSHLRFEQYF
d_gene: .; abundance: once; v_gene: TRBV7-9; j_gene: TRBJ2-4; CDR3nt: TGTGCCAGCAGCCTTCAAGGGGGTTCGGGAAACATTCAGTACTTC; CDR3aa: CASSLQGGSGNIQYF
d_gene: .; abundance: .; v_gene: TRBV5-1; j_gene: TRBJ1-1; CDR3nt: TGCGCCAGCAGCTTGGGGATGAACACTGAAGCTTTCTTT; CDR3aa: CASSLGMNTEAFF
d_gene: TRBD2; abundance: .; v_gene: TRBV19; j_gene: TRBJ2-2; CDR3nt: TGTGCCAGTAGTACAACGGGGGGTTCCACCGGGGAGCTGTTTTTT; CDR3aa: CASSTTGGSTGELFF
d_gene: TRBD2; abundance: .; v_gene: TRBV28; j_gene: TRBJ2-7; CDR3nt: TGTGCCAGCAATGGGGCTAGCGGGAGATCCGAGCAGTACTTC; CDR3aa: CASNGASGRSEQYF
d_gene: TRBD2; abundance: .; v_gene: TRBV5-4; j_gene: TRBJ2-5; CDR3nt: TGTGCCAGCAGCTTGGATATTAGCGGGGGGCTGGAGACCCAGTACTTC; CDR3aa: CASSLDISGGLETQYF
d_gene: .; abundance: .; v_gene: TRBV2; j_gene: TRBJ2-1; CDR3nt: TGTGCCAGCAGTCCCAGTTCCTACAATGAGCAGTTCTTC; CDR3aa: CASSPSSYNEQFF
d_gene: TRBD1; abundance: .; v_gene: TRBV19; j_gene: TRBJ2-7; CDR3nt: TGTGCCAGTCCCGGGACAGGGGATTCCGAGCAGTACTTC; CDR3aa: CASPGTGDSEQYF
d_gene: TRBD1; abundance: .; v_gene: TRBV28; j_gene: TRBJ2-2; CDR3nt: TGTGCCAGCAGTGCGCCGGGACAGGGTGGCGGGGAGCTGTTTTTT; CDR3aa: CASSAPGQGGGELFF
d_gene: .; abundance: .; v_gene: TRBV10-3; j_gene: TRBJ2-7; CDR3nt: TGTGCCATCAGCGTGGGGTCCGAGCAGTACTTC; CDR3aa: CAISVGSEQYF
d_gene: .; abundance: .; v_gene: TRBV5-4; j_gene: TRBJ2-3; CDR3nt: TGTGCCAGCAGCTTGGTGTCCGACCTTCGAGATACGCAGTATTTT; CDR3aa: CASSLVSDLRDTQYF